This entry concerns a single T cell receptor beta chain. Its matching antigen is unknown. The source of the sample is a study of T cell repertoires in ileal Crohn's disease. TCRB immunosequencing input was roughly 500 nanograms of biopsy DNA per sample. Assay: immunoSEQ multiplex PCR; the TCRdb copy retains only in-frame clones and omits some. The profile shows around 17,000 clones, around nine tenths of them singletons. Study results and caveats: All patients with clonality above 26.8% had endoscopic recurrence. Clonal expansions were more frequent in active smokers than non-smokers at surgery.

The sequence derives from an adult with Crohn's disease. Sequencing was done on a sample of ileal tissue.

CDR3 coding DNA: TGTGCCAGTACCCCGGACAGGGAACCCTACGAGCAGTACTTC. Residues: CASTPDREPYEQYF. The rearrangement links TRBV19 to TRBJ2-7, with 8 bases matching TRBD1. The trim removed 7 bases at V and 2 bases at J, leaving 7 bases unmatched. CDR3 size: 14 residues. Germline values: CDR1 LNHDA, CDR2 SQIVND (reference sequence).